These T cell receptor beta chains were read from a single sample in a study of low-dose radiotherapy and immunotherapy resistance in tumors. Each CDR3 protein is one row after TCRdb ran MiXCR on the reads. The table shows approximately 70,000 distinct CDR3 sequences, with less than 40% occurring only once. This sample comprised PBMCs, obtained before treatment. All receptors come from a female donor with ovarian cancer. The CDR3 runs from the conserved cysteine through the conserved F or W. The order of the fields is J gene, clone size, V gene, CDR3 protein. A row's size may be missing; if present it is once, few, many or a size class.

TRBJ1-1 once TRBV6-2/TRBV6-3 CASSYSLRGGAEAFF
TRBJ2-1 many TRBV6-4 CASSPVTRASYNEQFF
TRBJ1-1 NA TRBV2 CASRRDRVNTEAFF
TRBJ2-3 NA TRBV18 CASSREAGTDTQYF
TRBJ2-7 NA TRBV30 CAWGPGLNYEQYF
TRBJ1-5 many TRBV24-1 CATSDLQGQPQHF
TRBJ2-5 many TRBV5-8 CASSLLSGGETQYF
TRBJ2-4 many TRBV9 CASSVSEGGWDNIQYF
TRBJ2-7 many TRBV3-1 CASSPSRGEQYF
TRBJ2-7 NA TRBV29-1 CSVEQQGVLHEQYF
TRBJ1-5 NA TRBV6-8 CASSEIQTQPQHF
TRBJ2-7 many TRBV6-2/TRBV6-3 CASRPRRDPYEQYF
TRBJ2-3 many TRBV12-3/TRBV12-4 CASSLALRTRRADTQYF
TRBJ1-4 many TRBV4-3 CASSPVNLEGGEKLFF
TRBJ2-3 many TRBV19 CASSIADSRGPDTQYF
TRBJ2-2 NA TRBV28 CATSPGRNGELFFF
TRBJ2-1 many TRBV5-5 CASSSVLGASSYNEQFF
TRBJ2-5 many TRBV4-2 CASSQDFTSGKQETQYF
TRBJ2-3 many TRBV13 CASSPVGGGHTDTQYF
TRBJ1-1 many TRBV6-2/TRBV6-3 CASKEVGRTEAFF
TRBJ1-2 NA TRBV11-2 CASSFQGDYGYTF
TRBJ2-1 many TRBV5-1 CASSLIRGPYNEQFF
TRBJ1-5 few TRBV9 CASSAEGGRGQPQHF